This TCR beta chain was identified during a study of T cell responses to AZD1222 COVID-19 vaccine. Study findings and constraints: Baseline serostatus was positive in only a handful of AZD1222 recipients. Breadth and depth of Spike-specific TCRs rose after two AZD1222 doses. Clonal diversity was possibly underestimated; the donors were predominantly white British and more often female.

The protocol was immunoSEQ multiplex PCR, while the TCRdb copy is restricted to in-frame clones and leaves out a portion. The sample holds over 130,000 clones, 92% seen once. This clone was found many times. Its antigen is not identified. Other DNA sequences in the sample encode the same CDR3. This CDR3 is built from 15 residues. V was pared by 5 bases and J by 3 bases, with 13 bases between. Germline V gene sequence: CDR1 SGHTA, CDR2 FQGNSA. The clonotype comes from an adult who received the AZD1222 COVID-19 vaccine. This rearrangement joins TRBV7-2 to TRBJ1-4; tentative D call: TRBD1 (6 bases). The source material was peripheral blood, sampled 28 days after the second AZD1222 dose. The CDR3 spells CASSPRGGSNEKLFF. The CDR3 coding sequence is TGTGCCAGCAGCCCCCGGGGGGGCTCTAATGAAAAACTGTTTTTT.